The TCR beta chain under discussion was sequenced for a study of T-cell reconstitution after alpha-beta-depleted transplantation in children. CDR1 and CDR2 from the germline V gene are LNHNV and YYDKDF (reference sequence). J was trimmed by 9 bases and V by 3 bases; bases with no gene match: 15. The CDR3 loop spans 18 amino acids. This clonotype was counted a few times. A TCRbeta library incorporating unique molecular identifiers was prepared. TCRdb itself ran the PCR reads through MiXCR, one entry per CDR3 protein. Among some 500,000 distinct CDR3 sequences, approximately 20% were seen once, and the ten largest hold 3.3%.

V is TRBV15 and J is TRBJ2-1; TRBD2 agrees at 12 bases. The starting material was PBMCs from the stem cell graft donor, obtained from the stem cell graft. This TCR derives from a human donor who donated a stem cell graft to a child with acute lymphoblastic leukemia. CDR3: CATSSPGTSGSSQGEQFF. The CDR3 DNA follows: TGTGCCACCAGCAGCCCGGGGACTAGCGGGTCGAGCCAGGGTGAGCAGTTCTTC. The full variable domain, its missing parts supplied by reference TRBV15 and TRBJ2-1, is DAMVIQNPRYQVTQFGKPVTLSCSQTLNHNVMYWYQQKSSQAPKLLFHYYDKDFNNEADTPDNFQSRRPNTSFCFLDIRSPGLGDTAMYLCATSSPGTSGSSQGEQFFGPGTRLTVL.